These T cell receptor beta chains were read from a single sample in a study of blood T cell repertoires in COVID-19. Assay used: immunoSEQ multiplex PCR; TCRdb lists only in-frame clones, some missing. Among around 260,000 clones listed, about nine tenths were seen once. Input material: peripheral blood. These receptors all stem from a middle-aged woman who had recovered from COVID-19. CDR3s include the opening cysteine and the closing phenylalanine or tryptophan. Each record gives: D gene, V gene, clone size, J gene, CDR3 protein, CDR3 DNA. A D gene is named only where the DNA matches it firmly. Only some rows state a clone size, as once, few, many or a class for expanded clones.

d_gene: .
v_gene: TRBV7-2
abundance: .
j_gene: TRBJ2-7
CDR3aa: CASSLVGMGLRSPYEQYF
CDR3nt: TGTGCCAGCAGCTTAGTTGGCATGGGACTCCGATCCCCCTACGAGCAGTACTTC

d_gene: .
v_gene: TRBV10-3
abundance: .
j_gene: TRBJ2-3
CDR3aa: CAIRVTGDNTQYF
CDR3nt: TGTGCCATCAGGGTGACAGGTGATAATACGCAGTATTTT

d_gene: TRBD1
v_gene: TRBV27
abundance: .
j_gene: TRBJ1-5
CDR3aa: CASSLQGEDQPQHF
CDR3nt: TGTGCCAGCAGTTTACAGGGGGAGGATCAGCCCCAGCATTTT

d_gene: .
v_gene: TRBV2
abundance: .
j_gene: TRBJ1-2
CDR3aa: CASSEAEGSGYTF
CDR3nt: TGTGCCAGCAGTGAAGCGGAGGGGTCCGGCTACACCTTC

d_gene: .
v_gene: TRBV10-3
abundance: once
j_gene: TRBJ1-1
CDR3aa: CATAKGQTNTEAFF
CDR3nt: TGTGCCACGGCTAAGGGACAAACGAACACTGAAGCTTTCTTT

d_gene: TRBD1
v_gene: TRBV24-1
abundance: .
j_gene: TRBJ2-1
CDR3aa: CATSDPGTGNEQFF
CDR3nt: TGTGCCACCAGTGACCCCGGGACAGGCAATGAGCAGTTCTTC

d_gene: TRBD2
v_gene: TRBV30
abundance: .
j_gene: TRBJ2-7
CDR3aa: CAWREPGLAGGRSSYEQYF
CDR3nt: TGTGCCTGGAGGGAACCGGGACTAGCGGGAGGGAGGAGCTCCTACGAGCAGTACTTC

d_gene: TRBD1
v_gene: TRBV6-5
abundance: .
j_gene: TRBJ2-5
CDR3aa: CASSQGQGYQETQYF
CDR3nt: TGTGCCAGCAGCCAGGGACAGGGGTACCAAGAGACCCAGTACTTC

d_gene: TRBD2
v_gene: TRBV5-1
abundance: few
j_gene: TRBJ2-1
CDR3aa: CASSLGLAGLGEQFF
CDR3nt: TGCGCCAGCAGCTTGGGACTAGCGGGCCTCGGGGAGCAGTTCTTC

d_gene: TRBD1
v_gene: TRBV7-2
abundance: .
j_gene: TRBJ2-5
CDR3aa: CASSSRQGVETQYF
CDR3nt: TGTGCCAGCAGCAGCCGACAGGGAGTAGAGACCCAGTACTTC

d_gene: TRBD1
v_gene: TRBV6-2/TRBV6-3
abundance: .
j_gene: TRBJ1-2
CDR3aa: CASSLDRGRAYGYTF
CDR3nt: TGTGCCAGCAGCCTCGACAGGGGCCGAGCCTATGGCTACACCTTC

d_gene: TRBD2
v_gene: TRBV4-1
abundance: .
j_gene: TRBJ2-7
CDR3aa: CASSQGLADPYEQYF
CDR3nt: TGCGCCAGCAGCCAAGGACTAGCGGACCCCTACGAGCAGTACTTC

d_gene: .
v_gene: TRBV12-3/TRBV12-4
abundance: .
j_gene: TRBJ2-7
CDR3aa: CASRRSFGEQYF
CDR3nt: TGTGCCAGCAGACGATCATTCGGCGAGCAGTACTTC

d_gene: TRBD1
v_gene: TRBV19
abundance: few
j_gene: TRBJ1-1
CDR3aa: CASSQGAFAEAFF
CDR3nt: TGTGCCAGTAGTCAGGGGGCTTTCGCTGAAGCTTTCTTT

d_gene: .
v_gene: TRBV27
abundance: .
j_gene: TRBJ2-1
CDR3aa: CASRPQNLYNEQFF
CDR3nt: TGTGCCAGTCGTCCTCAGAACCTCTACAATGAGCAGTTCTTC

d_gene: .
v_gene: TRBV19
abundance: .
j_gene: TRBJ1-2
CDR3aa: CASSIGRNYGYTF
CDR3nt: TGTGCCAGTAGTATAGGTCGGAACTATGGCTACACCTTC